These 17 T cell receptor beta chains were sequenced from one sample in a study of shared clonotypes between healthy human individuals. Profiling relied on immunoSEQ multiplex PCR, and the TCRdb table lists in-frame clones only, not all of them. This sample carries hundreds of thousands of clones, 85% to 95% of them seen once, and the ten largest clones take 0.11%. Naive CD8 populations comprised CD45RO-negative cells positively selected for CCR7, excluding terminally differentiated effector memory CD45RA+ cells. The material sequenced was naive CD8+ T cells sorted from blood. These TCRs come from a woman under 40 in good health.

This clone was counted a few times. The J gene is TRBJ1-5, the V gene TRBV6-5; D is uncertain. Looked up from germline, CDR1 is MNHEY and CDR2 is SVGAGI. The CDR3 has 14 amino acids. V was pared by 6 bases and J by 4 bases, with 13 bases between. The CDR3 loop reads CASRALGTNQPQHF. The CDR3 DNA follows: TGTGCCAGCAGGGCTTTAGGAACGAATCAGCCCCAGCATTTT.

This chain connects TRBV5-4 to TRBJ1-5; no definite D call. The V gene's germline CDR1 is SGHNT and CDR2 YYREEE (reference sequence). The ends were cut back, 0 bases at V and 7 bases at J, with 8 bases in the middle. CDR3 size: 13 residues. The CDR3, as DNA: TGTGCCAGCAGCTTGGCTCCTACACAGCCCCAGCATTTT. Residues: CASSLAPTQPQHF. Using reference TRBV5-4 and TRBJ1-5 for the parts outside the CDR3, the full variable domain is ETGVTQSPTHLIKTRGQQVTLRCSSQSGHNTVSWYQQALGQGPQFIFQYYREEENGRGNFPPRFSGLQFPNYSSELNVNALELDDSALYLCASSLAPTQPQHFGDGTRLSIL.

The rearrangement joins TRBV5-6 to TRBJ2-3, with D possibly matching TRBD2 (6 bases). V was clipped by 4 bases and J by 1 base, with 16 bases between them. Germline assignment: CDR1 SGHDT and CDR2 YYEEEE. The CDR3 is made up of 16 amino acids. CDR3 sequence: CASSHWAGWGTDTQYF. The CDR3 DNA reads as TGTGCCAGCAGCCATTGGGCGGGATGGGGCACAGATACGCAGTATTTT.

About this clone itself: Other DNA sequences in this sample translate to the same CDR3. V and J are TRBV27 and TRBJ2-1, with 9 bases aligning to TRBD2. Per the germline V gene, CDR1 is MNHEY and CDR2 is SMNVEV (reference sequence). The CDR3 is 16 residues long. V was pared by 0 bases and J by 4 bases, with 4 bases of the junction left unmatched. CDR3 DNA: TGTGCCAGCAGTTTATCGGCGGGAGGGCCTTACAATGAGCAGTTCTTC. Its translation is CASSLSAGGPYNEQFF.

This chain uses TRBV9 with TRBJ2-7; 12 nucleotides match TRBD2. The CDR3 loop spans 14 amino acids. Germline CDR1 and CDR2: SGDLS and YYNGEE. V dropped 3 bases and J dropped 5; count of bases not matched to a gene: 3. The CDR3 here is CASSASGRADEQYF. Here the CDR3 DNA reads TGTGCCAGCAGCGCTAGCGGGAGGGCCGACGAGCAGTACTTC.

The chain combines TRBV6-1 with TRBJ1-2, with D unclear. The germline CDR1 and CDR2 sequences are MNHNS and SASEGT. V was trimmed by 4 bases and J by 4 bases, leaving 16 bases between them. The CDR3 consists of 15 residues. CDR3 bases: TGTGCCAGCAGTGCCTCCCGAAGCAACGTCTATGGCTACACCTTC. It is translated as CASSASRSNVYGYTF.

This clone was counted a single time. The chain joins TRBV5-1 to TRBJ2-7, with D possibly matching TRBD1 (6 bases). The CDR3 spans 14 residues. Germline CDR1 SGHRS, CDR2 YFSETQ. V was trimmed by 4 bases and J by 0 bases, leaving 11 bases between them. CDR3 residues: CASSPGQSSYEQYF. CDR3 in DNA: TGCGCCAGCAGCCCTGGACAGAGCTCCTACGAGCAGTACTTC.

This clone has a single count. This chain uses TRBV9 with TRBJ2-1; 7 positions agree with TRBD1. CDR1 and CDR2 (germline): SGDLS, YYNGEE. The ends lost 3 bases at V and 6 bases at J; junction bases unmatched: 15. CDR3 length: 17 residues. CDR3 DNA sequence: TGTGCCAGCAGCGCGGACAGGACAAAACTAGTCTCCAATGAGCAGTTCTTC. This translates into CASSADRTKLVSNEQFF.

The J gene is TRBJ2-1, the V gene TRBV7-9; weak D call: TRBD2 (5 bases). The germline V and J ends were trimmed by 5 bases and 0 bases, with 11 bases remaining between them. This CDR3 has 15 amino acids. Germline V CDR1 and CDR2: SEHNR, FQNEAQ (reference sequence). CDR3 loop: CASSRQRSSYNEQFF. CDR3 nucleotides: TGTGCCAGCAGCCGTCAGCGGAGCTCCTACAATGAGCAGTTCTTC. The full variable domain, its missing parts supplied by reference TRBV7-9 and TRBJ2-1, is DTGVSQNPRHKITKRGQNVTFRCDPISEHNRLYWYRQTLGQGPEFLTYFQNEAQLEKSRLLSDRFSAERPKGSFSTLEIQRTEQGDSAMYLCASSRQRSSYNEQFFGPGTRLTVL.

The chain links TRBV6-5 to TRBJ2-3, with D perhaps matching TRBD1 (6 bases). V dropped 0 bases and J dropped 3 bases, with 13 bases sitting between them. The CDR3 has 16 amino acids. Germline lookup yields CDR1 MNHEY and CDR2 SVGAGI. The CDR3 DNA reads TGTGCCAGCAGTTACTCGGCAGGGGATATGACAGATACGCAGTATTTT. This translates into CASSYSAGDMTDTQYF.

The genes are TRBV6-1 and TRBJ2-1, with D perhaps matching TRBD2 (5 bases). V was trimmed by 4 bases and J by 5 bases, leaving 24 bases between them. Germline values: CDR1 MNHNS, CDR2 SASEGT. This CDR3 has 18 residues. The CDR3 loop is CASSGPRGQAVHDNEQFF. In nucleotides, the CDR3 is TGTGCCAGCAGTGGACCCCGCGGCCAAGCGGTGCACGACAATGAGCAGTTCTTC.

The chain employs TRBV19 and TRBJ2-7, with D perhaps TRBD1 or TRBD2 (5 bases each). CDR1 is LNHDA, CDR2 SQIVND, per germline (reference sequence). The CDR3 runs 13 residues. The V end was cut by 5 bases, the J end by 4 bases, with 12 bases between. The CDR3 DNA reads TGTGCCAGTAGTTCCCGGGACGGATACGAGCAGTACTTC. Amino acid sequence: CASSSRDGYEQYF.

The chain links TRBV7-8 to TRBJ1-5, with TRBD1 matching over 8 bases. J was trimmed by 2 bases and V by 4 bases; bases with no gene match: 10. CDR3 size: 17 residues. Looked up from germline, CDR1 is SGHVS and CDR2 is FQNEAQ. CDR3 DNA sequence: TGTGCCAGCAGCTGGGATCAGGGGGCGATGGGCAATCAGCCCCAGCATTTT. Amino acid sequence: CASSWDQGAMGNQPQHF.

V is TRBV7-2 and J is TRBJ2-3; TRBD1 matches at 11 bases. The CDR3 loop spans 17 amino acids. Trimming cost V 5 bases and J 2 bases; bases outside gene matches: 9. CDR1 is SGHTA, CDR2 FQGNSA, per germline. The CDR3 protein is CASSHAPGQGDTDTQYF. As DNA, the CDR3 is TGTGCCAGCAGCCACGCTCCGGGACAGGGGGACACAGATACGCAGTATTTT.

The chain recombines TRBV6-1 with TRBJ2-2, with 11 bases fitting TRBD2. The length of the CDR3 is 14 residues. V was clipped by 11 bases and J by 8 bases; unmatched bases: 10. Germline V gene data show CDR1 as MNHNS and CDR2 as SASEGT. In DNA form, the CDR3 reads TGTGCCGGGTTAGCGGGAGGGGTTTTTGGGGAGCTGTTTTTT. Its protein product is CAGLAGGVFGELFF.

This sequence joins TRBV27 and TRBJ2-7, with a tentative D call TRBD2 (6 bases). Trimming took 8 bases from V and 2 from J, leaving 16 bases between them. The CDR3 is 14 amino acids. CDR1 is MNHEY and CDR2 is SMNVEV in the germline V gene (reference sequence). This CDR3 reads CASAAGTATYEQYF. In nucleotides, the CDR3 is TGTGCCAGCGCGGCCGGGACTGCCACCTACGAGCAGTACTTC.

The chain links TRBV5-6 to TRBJ2-2; no clear D gene. Germline assignment: CDR1 SGHDT and CDR2 YYEEEE. The CDR3 consists of 13 residues. V shed 2 bases and J shed 6 bases, with 8 bases lying between them. CDR3 nucleotide sequence: TGTGCCAGCAGCTTTTTGCTGGCCGGGGAGCTGTTTTTT. Protein product: CASSFLLAGELFF.